Sequencing of this T cell receptor (beta chain) was carried out in a study of cytomegalovirus exposure and HLA in healthy donors. On the study more broadly: Out of approximately 170 million T cells, an earlier analysis found roughly 110 million unique TCR beta sequences in total.

60 Vbeta and 13 Jbeta primers were used in PCR. Some clones are missing from TCRdb's copy, which holds only in-frame ones; the method was immunoSEQ multiplex PCR. The data hold roughly 290,000 clones, with about 80% observed a single time. CDR3 length: 11 residues. Between the trimmed V and J ends, which lost 6 bases and 12 bases, there was a span of 13 bases. Germline V CDR1 and CDR2: SGHRS, YFSETQ. This clonotype was obtained from a girl aged 2-10 years in good health and CMV-seronegative. The sequencing sample was made of PBMCs. The chain has TRBV5-1 and TRBJ2-1; weak D call: TRBD2 (6 bases). The chain's CDR3 is CASTRGGGQFF. CDR3 DNA sequence: TGCGCCAGCACTAGGGGAGGCGGGCAGTTCTTC.